Presented here are 30 T cell receptor beta chains from one specimen sequenced in a study of T-cell memory formation after mild COVID-19. MiXCR, run by TCRdb on the 5' RACE reads, gives a single entry per CDR3 protein. This sample has approximately 430,000 distinct CDR3 sequences, with about a quarter found just once. What was sequenced was PBMCs or a T cell subset sorted from them (not recorded which). These receptors were obtained from an adult woman who had mild COVID-19 (a few samples of this study predate the infection). Cell type and time point are not known.

This clonotype was counted a few times. The chain links TRBV9 to TRBJ2-1, with 9 bases lining up with TRBD2. Germline-derived CDR1 and CDR2 are SGDLS and YYNGEE. With 0 bases clipped from V and 5 bases from J, the junction kept 3 bases outside the gene matches. This CDR3 comprises 15 residues. CDR3 loop: CASSVGTSVDNEQFF. The CDR3 DNA follows: TGTGCCAGCAGCGTAGGGACTAGCGTTGACAATGAGCAGTTCTTC.

J is TRBJ2-2 and V is TRBV5-4; a possible D gene is TRBD2 (6 bases). With 4 bases removed from V and 10 bases from J, the gap between germline ends came to 20 bases. In germline, CDR1 is SGHNT, CDR2 YYREEE (reference sequence). CDR3 length: 15 residues. CDR3 nucleotides: TGTGCCAGCAGCCCGGGACTCGACTCCAGGGAGGAGCTGTTTTTT. Translating gives CASSPGLDSREELFF.

This chain connects TRBV7-2 to TRBJ1-1; D is possibly TRBD1 (5 bases). Trimming removed 3 bases from V and 4 bases from J, with 15 bases in between. The CDR3 runs 15 residues. Germline loops: CDR1 SGHTA, CDR2 FQGNSA. For the CDR3, the DNA is TGTGCCAGCAGCTTGTTTCGCAGGGCGTCCACTGAAGCTTTCTTT. As protein: CASSLFRRASTEAFF.

A few counts support this clonotype. This sequence joins TRBV21-1 and TRBJ2-7; TRBD1 is taken as the D call from the table, unchecked against the DNA. TRBV21-1 is listed as a pseudogene. This CDR3 spans 15 amino acids. CDR3 sequence (DNA): TGTGCCAGCAGACGACCCCAGGGACAGACCTACGAGCAGTACTTC. Its translation: CASRRPQGQTYEQYF.

This clonotype occurred a few times. The chain uses TRBV5-6 and TRBJ1-1; 8 bases match TRBD1. CDR1 is SGHDT, CDR2 YYEEEE, per germline. CDR3 length: 13 residues. The V and J ends lost 4 bases and 6 bases, in that order; junction bases with no gene match: 5. In DNA form, the CDR3 reads TGTGCCAGCAGCGGACAGGGATGGGCTGAAGCTTTCTTT. Translating it yields CASSGQGWAEAFF.

The CDR3 reads CAWKRKDGSYEQYF. The CDR3 region has the DNA TGTGCCTGGAAGAGAAAGGACGGTTCCTACGAGCAGTACTTC. The genes are TRBV30 and TRBJ2-7; unclear D gene. V was cut by 4 bases and J by 1 base, with 14 bases left in between. CDR3 size: 14 residues. Germline-derived CDR1 and CDR2 are GTSNPN and SVGIG (reference sequence).

At least ten counts were recorded for this clonotype. The V and J genes are TRBV9 and TRBJ2-1, with a possible D match to TRBD1 (5 bases). The ends were cut back, 0 bases at V and 4 bases at J, with 11 bases in the middle. CDR3 length: 15 amino acids. Germline V lookup: CDR1 SGDLS, CDR2 YYNGEE. The CDR3 nucleotides are TGTGCCAGCAGCGTAGAGGGGATCGGATACAATGAGCAGTTCTTC. Translating gives CASSVEGIGYNEQFF.

The V gene is TRBV7-9, the J gene TRBJ2-3, with D possibly matching TRBD2 (6 bases). CDR1 is SEHNR, CDR2 FQNEAQ, per germline (reference sequence). This CDR3 region has 20 residues. V was pared by 3 bases and J by 1 base, with 26 bases between. This CDR3 reads CASSLGWAGPSWGGTDTQYF. CDR3 DNA: TGTGCCAGCAGCTTGGGCTGGGCGGGCCCGAGCTGGGGGGGCACAGATACGCAGTATTTT.

This clonotype has just a few counts. V gene TRBV20-1 combines with J gene TRBJ2-7; 10 bases are shared with TRBD2. Germline CDR1 DFQATT, CDR2 SNEGSKA (reference sequence). Trimming cost V 3 bases and J 2 bases; bases outside gene matches: 4. The CDR3 runs to 14 residues. The CDR3 here is CSARSLAGAYEQYF. For the CDR3, the DNA is TGCAGTGCTAGGTCGCTAGCGGGGGCCTACGAGCAGTACTTC.

The table lists this clonotype with many counts. The gene calls are TRBV5-1 and TRBJ2-5; D remains ambiguous. V gave up 4 bases and J gave up 0 bases, with 4 bases separating them. The CDR3 is 12 amino acids. CDR1 SGHRS and CDR2 YFSETQ come from the germline V gene. CDR3 region: CASSTNQETQYF. CDR3 DNA sequence: TGCGCCAGCAGCACAAACCAAGAGACCCAGTACTTC.

This clonotype has more than one count but fewer than ten. The rearrangement links TRBV9 to TRBJ2-3, with 8 bases fitting TRBD2. Losses at the gene ends were 4 bases for V and 2 bases for J; bases not matched to a gene: 9. There are 16 residues in the CDR3. Germline V CDR1 and CDR2: SGDLS, YYNGEE. For the CDR3, the DNA is TGTGCCAGCAGCCCCGCGGTAGCGGGGATCACAGATACGCAGTATTTT. Translating it yields CASSPAVAGITDTQYF. Full variable domain (outside the CDR3, taken from reference TRBV9 and TRBJ2-3): DSGVTQTPKHLITATGQRVTLRCSPRSGDLSVYWYQQSLDQGLQFLIQYYNGEERAKGNILERFSAQQFPDLHSELNLSSLELGDSALYFCASSPAVAGITDTQYFGPGTRLTVL.

The chain employs TRBV4-1 and TRBJ2-7, with D maybe TRBD2 (6 bases). Germline lookup yields CDR1 MGHRA and CDR2 YSYEKL. This CDR3 spans 14 amino acids. V lost 4 bases, J lost 2 bases, and 12 bases lay in between. The CDR3: CASSPHGGAYEQYF. DNA for the CDR3: TGCGCCAGCAGCCCCCACGGAGGGGCCTACGAGCAGTACTTC.

This clonotype has just a few counts. This chain uses TRBV7-9 with TRBJ1-1; D remains ambiguous. The germline gives CDR1 SEHNR, CDR2 FQNEAQ (reference sequence). Trimming removed 1 base from V and 4 bases from J, with 4 bases in between. The CDR3 loop spans 12 amino acids. CDR3 sequence reads: CASSLVSTEAFF. CDR3 DNA sequence: TGTGCCAGCAGCTTAGTGAGCACTGAAGCTTTCTTT.

The J gene is TRBJ2-7, the V gene TRBV18; TRBD1 might be the D (8 bases). The CDR3 has 15 amino acids. Germline assignment: CDR1 KGHSH and CDR2 LQKENI. Trimming removed 3 bases at V and 2 bases at J, with 14 bases between. CDR3 residues: CASSPDRGGTYEQYF. The CDR3 nucleotides read TGTGCCAGCTCACCTGACAGGGGAGGGACCTACGAGCAGTACTTC.

This clonotype was counted only a few times. The genes are TRBV7-9 and TRBJ2-7; D might be TRBD1 (5 bases). V gave up 2 bases and J gave up 5 bases, with 19 bases separating them. CDR3 length: 16 residues. The germline V gene encodes CDR1 SEHNR and CDR2 FQNEAQ (reference sequence). The CDR3 here is CASSLYGQGFRDEQYF. CDR3 DNA: TGTGCCAGCAGCTTATATGGGCAGGGCTTTCGGGACGAGCAGTACTTC.

There are a few counts of this clonotype. The J gene is TRBJ1-1, the V gene TRBV7-2, with no clear D. The ends were cut back, 1 base at V and 4 bases at J, with 13 bases in the middle. Germline V gene lookup returns CDR1 SGHTA and CDR2 FQGNSA. The length of the CDR3 is 15 residues. CDR3 DNA: TGTGCCAGCAGCTTAGGAGGGCCTCTCCTCACTGAAGCTTTCTTT. As protein: CASSLGGPLLTEAFF.

In this sample, this clonotype turned up many times. V is TRBV20-1 and J is TRBJ1-2; D remains ambiguous. Trimming took off 2 bases at V and 7 bases at J, with 8 bases between the two ends. Per the germline V gene, CDR1 is DFQATT and CDR2 is SNEGSKA (reference sequence). The CDR3 has 11 residues. CDR3 sequence: CSARKGSGYTF. CDR3 in DNA: TGCAGTGCTAGAAAGGGCAGTGGCTACACCTTC.

The chain carries TRBV7-2 and TRBJ2-5, with TRBD2 matching 12 bases. The trim removed 6 bases at V and 4 bases at J, leaving 3 bases unmatched. CDR3 length: 14 residues. CDR1 and CDR2 from the germline V gene are SGHTA and FQGNSA. The CDR3 region has the DNA TGTGCCAGCAGGGCTAGCGGGAGGGCAGAGACCCAGTACTTC. It yields the protein CASRASGRAETQYF.

The chain uses TRBV4-1 and TRBJ2-6; 9 nucleotides line up with TRBD1. CDR1 and CDR2 from the germline V gene are MGHRA and YSYEKL. V shed 3 bases, J shed 2 bases, and the junction held 11 bases outside the gene matches. This CDR3 is 19 amino acids long. The CDR3 coding sequence is TGCGCCAGCAGCCACGACCGGGACAGGGTGAGGGCTGGGGCCAACGTCCTGACTTTC. Its translation is CASSHDRDRVRAGANVLTF.

This clonotype was found a few times. The chain is built from TRBV2 and TRBJ1-2; possibly TRBD1 for D (5 bases). The CDR3 consists of 12 residues. Trimming removed 6 bases at V and 6 bases at J, with 11 bases between. Germline CDR1 and CDR2: SNHLY and FYNNEI. CDR3 sequence reads: CASRGERDGYTF. CDR3 nucleotide sequence: TGTGCCAGCAGGGGGGAAAGGGATGGCTACACCTTC.

This clonotype was counted only a few times. This rearrangement joins TRBV7-9 to TRBJ2-3; no firm D call. Germline CDR1 SEHNR, CDR2 FQNEAQ (reference sequence). The V and J ends lost 6 bases and 0 bases respectively, with 10 bases between them. The CDR3 covers 14 residues. CDR3 residues: CASRSGPSTDTQYF. CDR3 DNA sequence: TGTGCCAGCAGGTCGGGTCCTAGCACAGATACGCAGTATTTT.

Only a few counts were recorded for this clonotype. The chain recombines TRBV5-4 with TRBJ1-5, with D maybe TRBD1 (5 bases). The CDR3 is made up of 14 amino acids. Germline-derived CDR1 and CDR2 are SGHNT and YYREEE (reference sequence). Trimming pared 2 bases from V and 7 bases from J, leaving 13 bases between. The CDR3 reads CASSFQGRRQPQHF. The CDR3, as DNA: TGTGCCAGCAGCTTCCAGGGCCGGAGACAGCCCCAGCATTTT.

This clonotype was counted a few times. The chain carries TRBV10-3 and TRBJ2-1; 8 positions agree with TRBD2. The V gene end was trimmed by 2 bases and the J gene end by 0 bases; junction bases not matched to a gene: 0. The CDR3 is made up of 15 amino acids. Germline CDR1 reads ENHRY; CDR2 reads SYGVKD. CDR3 protein: CAISESGSSYNEQFF. The CDR3 bases are TGTGCCATCAGTGAGAGCGGGAGCTCCTACAATGAGCAGTTCTTC.

This clonotype was seen at least ten times. CDR3 bases: TGCGCCAGCAGCTCCGTGCGGAAAGAGACCCAGTACTTC. This gives the protein CASSSVRKETQYF. The rearrangement joins TRBV5-1 to TRBJ2-5; D remains ambiguous. The germline gives CDR1 SGHRS, CDR2 YFSETQ. The V gene lost 3 bases and the J gene lost 3 bases, with 9 bases spanning the gap. The CDR3 is 13 residues long.

The chain uses TRBV19 and TRBJ2-5, with a possible D match to TRBD1 (5 bases). Trimming removed 1 base at V and 5 bases at J, with 11 bases between. Germline lookup yields CDR1 LNHDA and CDR2 SQIVND (reference sequence). The CDR3 contains 14 residues. This CDR3 is CASSIGAGSETQYF. The CDR3, as DNA: TGTGCCAGTAGTATAGGCGCAGGGTCGGAGACCCAGTACTTC. Based on the CDR3 plus reference TRBV19 and TRBJ2-5, the full variable domain is DGGITQSPKYLFRKEGQNVTLSCEQNLNHDAMYWYRQDPGQGLRLIYYSQIVNDFQKGDIAEGYSVSREKKESFPLTVTSAQKNPTAFYLCASSIGAGSETQYFGPGTRLLVL.

In its sample, this clonotype was seen a few times. The chain is built from TRBV28 and TRBJ1-2; D gene uncertain. Looked up from germline, CDR1 is MDHEN and CDR2 is SYDVKM. This CDR3 spans 16 amino acids. V lost 8 bases and J lost 3, with 22 bases in between. CDR3: CASDKNGGRRDYGYTF. The CDR3 DNA sequence: TGTGCCAGCGATAAAAACGGAGGGCGGAGGGACTATGGCTACACCTTC.

This clonotype was counted a single time. The gene calls are TRBV10-3 and TRBJ1-2; tentatively, D is TRBD1 (5 bases). Germline CDR1 reads ENHRY; CDR2 reads SYGVKD. The CDR3 extends over 12 amino acids. The ends were cut back, 9 bases at V and 8 bases at J, with 16 bases in the middle. The CDR3 bases are TGTGCCATTGACCAGGGTTCGAGGGGCTACACCTTC. Protein product: CAIDQGSRGYTF.

Ten or more counts support this clonotype. The chain is built from TRBV6-2 or TRBV6-3 and TRBJ2-2, with TRBD2 identical over 13 bases. CDR3 size: 17 residues. Germline loops: CDR1 MNHEY, CDR2 SVGEGT. Unmatched junction bases numbered 11, after V lost 5 bases and J lost 8 bases. CDR3 region: CASSTRLAGGGPGELFF. CDR3 sequence (DNA): TGTGCCAGCAGTACCCGACTAGCGGGGGGCGGTCCGGGGGAGCTGTTTTTT.

This clonotype came up a few times. The chain recombines TRBV4-2 with TRBJ1-1; TRBD1 aligns across 9 bases. V lost 0 bases and J lost 0; bases outside the gene matches: 5. There are 17 residues in the CDR3. Germline lookup yields CDR1 LGHNA and CDR2 YNFKEQ. The CDR3 coding sequence is TGTGCCAGCAGCCAAGAGGGCGGACAGGGGCTGAACACTGAAGCTTTCTTT. The encoded protein is CASSQEGGQGLNTEAFF.

This rearrangement joins TRBV7-8 to TRBJ2-7; 7 nucleotides align to TRBD2. The CDR3 contains 17 residues. V shed 1 base and J 5 bases; nucleotides not matched to a gene: 14. Germline V lookup: CDR1 SGHVS, CDR2 FQNEAQ. CDR3 bases: TGTGCCAGCAGCTTAGTAAGGCTAGCGGAGACCAATGACGAGCAGTACTTC. The encoded protein is CASSLVRLAETNDEQYF.